The 20 T cell receptor beta chains listed next were all sequenced from one sample in a study of T cell changes during pregnancy in multiple sclerosis. Generated by immunoSEQ multiplex PCR, the TCRdb table keeps only in-frame clones and is missing some. The sample holds about 98,000 clones; around 92% are singletons and the top ten take about 2%. The sample consisted of peripheral blood, taken after pregnancy. Receptor source: a female donor in good health, enrolled as a control in a pregnancy study.

The gene calls are TRBV27 and TRBJ2-3; D gene unclear. With 6 bases removed from V and 2 bases from J, the gap between germline ends came to 21 bases. Germline V gene data show CDR1 as MNHEY and CDR2 as SMNVEV (reference sequence). This CDR3 is 17 amino acids long. CDR3 nucleotide sequence: TGTGCCAGCAGCCCTAAGTGGCGGCGTCTCCTCACAGATACGCAGTATTTT. Translation gives CASSPKWRRLLTDTQYF.

This chain connects TRBV9 to TRBJ2-1, with D unclear. The germline gives CDR1 SGDLS, CDR2 YYNGEE. Deletions cut 4 bases from V and 0 bases from J, with 5 bases between. This CDR3 has 13 residues. The CDR3 DNA is TGTGCCAGCAGCCCCGTCTCCTACAATGAGCAGTTCTTC. Its translation: CASSPVSYNEQFF.

The chain recombines TRBV7-9 with TRBJ1-1; D is possibly TRBD1 (5 bases). The CDR3 consists of 14 residues. The V end was cut by 1 base, the J end by 1 base, with 7 bases between. Germline CDR1 SEHNR, CDR2 FQNEAQ (reference sequence). The CDR3 loop is CASSLGRGNTEAFF. The CDR3 DNA follows: TGTGCCAGCAGCTTAGGAAGGGGGAACACTGAAGCTTTCTTT.

V and J are TRBV5-5 and TRBJ2-1, with D possibly matching TRBD2 (6 bases). The CDR3 runs 15 residues. V was clipped by 1 base and J by 6 bases, with 14 bases between them. Germline loops: CDR1 SGHKS, CDR2 YYEKEE (reference sequence). The CDR3 spells CASSLSFGSPNEQFF. Here the CDR3 DNA reads TGTGCCAGCAGCTTGTCTTTCGGGAGCCCCAATGAGCAGTTCTTC.

V usage is TRBV7-3 and J usage is TRBJ1-2; 8 positions agree with TRBD1. V lost 4 bases, J lost 6 bases, and 7 bases stayed unmatched. The germline V gene encodes CDR1 SGHTA and CDR2 FQGTGA. There are 14 residues in the CDR3. The DNA of the CDR3 is TGTGCCAGCAGCTACTCAGGGGGCGGGGATGGCTACACCTTC. Protein sequence: CASSYSGGGDGYTF.

The chain combines TRBV4-2 with TRBJ2-5; 7 nucleotides align to TRBD2. The CDR3 runs to 14 residues. Germline assignment: CDR1 LGHNA and CDR2 YNFKEQ. V lost 7 bases and J lost 3; bases outside the gene matches: 8. Here the CDR3 DNA reads TGTGCCAGCACCAACCTGGGGGGGGAAGAGACCCAGTACTTC. Protein product: CASTNLGGEETQYF.

This chain links TRBV19 with TRBJ2-6; a weak D match, TRBD2 (6 bases). CDR3 length: 15 amino acids. Trimming cost V 8 bases and J 2 bases, with 13 bases left between them. Germline CDR1 reads LNHDA; CDR2 reads SQIVND (reference sequence). In nucleotides, the CDR3 is TGTGCCAGTGGCTCCGGGGGAGCTGGGGCCAACGTCCTGACTTTC. Residues: CASGSGGAGANVLTF.

V gene TRBV5-1 combines with J gene TRBJ2-5, with 9 nucleotides matching TRBD2. Germline values: CDR1 SGHRS, CDR2 YFSETQ. The junction had 4 bases not matched to a gene; V was cut back by 6 bases and J by 4 bases. The CDR3 totals 13 residues. The CDR3 DNA reads TGCGCCAGCATGGGAGCGGGAGGAGAGACCCAGTACTTC. Translating it yields CASMGAGGETQYF.

The chain employs TRBV6-4 and TRBJ2-5; D unclear. Germline V gene sequence: CDR1 MRHNA, CDR2 SNTAGT. The CDR3 is made up of 15 amino acids. Deletions cut 0 bases from V and 0 bases from J, with 8 bases between. The CDR3 protein is CASSDSGLDQETQYF. The CDR3, as DNA: TGTGCCAGCAGTGACTCTGGCCTAGACCAAGAGACCCAGTACTTC.

The chain has TRBV28 and TRBJ1-1, with a possible D match to TRBD1 (5 bases). The CDR3 totals 12 residues. In germline, CDR1 is MDHEN, CDR2 SYDVKM. The V and J ends lost 6 bases and 5 bases respectively, with 10 bases between them. CDR3 nucleotide sequence: TGTGCCAGCAGGGACGGGGGGACTGAAGCTTTCTTT. It yields the protein CASRDGGTEAFF.

V and J are TRBV2 and TRBJ1-2; D may be TRBD1 (6 bases). V gave up 7 bases and J gave up 0 bases, with 12 bases separating them. The CDR3 spans 14 residues. CDR1 SNHLY and CDR2 FYNNEI come from the germline V gene. The CDR3 reads CASIDRTPNYGYTF. The CDR3 DNA is TGTGCCAGCATAGACAGGACTCCTAACTATGGCTACACCTTC.

The chain recombines TRBV28 with TRBJ1-5, with 8 bases aligning to TRBD1. The V and J ends lost 6 bases and 1 base, in that order; junction bases with no gene match: 11. From germline, CDR1 is MDHEN and CDR2 SYDVKM. The CDR3 runs 17 residues. The CDR3, as DNA: TGTGCCAGCAGCCGTAGGACAGGGCGATCAAGCAATCAGCCCCAGCATTTT. Translating it yields CASSRRTGRSSNQPQHF. The full variable domain, its missing parts supplied by reference TRBV28 and TRBJ1-5, is DVKVTQSSRYLVKRTGEKVFLECVQDMDHENMFWYRQDPGLGLRLIYFSYDVKMKEKGDIPEGYSVSREKKERFSLILESASTNQTSMYLCASSRRTGRSSNQPQHFGDGTRLSIL.

The chain is built from TRBV6-6 and TRBJ1-2; tentatively, D is TRBD1 (6 bases). Germline V gene sequence: CDR1 MNHNY, CDR2 SVGAGI (reference sequence). V lost 0 bases, J lost 3 bases, and 8 bases lay in between. The CDR3 is 14 residues long. The CDR3 nucleotides are TGTGCCAGCAGTTACTCTACAGGGCACTATGGCTACACCTTC. Translation gives CASSYSTGHYGYTF.

The chain uses TRBV9 and TRBJ2-1; the match to TRBD2 covers 12 bases. The CDR3 contains 16 residues. Per the germline V gene, CDR1 is SGDLS and CDR2 is YYNGEE. With 0 bases clipped from V and 10 bases from J, the junction kept 8 bases outside the gene matches. The DNA for the CDR3 is TGTGCCAGCAGCGTAGGTGGACTAGCGGGATCTCGGGAGCAGTTCTTC. This encodes CASSVGGLAGSREQFF.

This clone was counted between two and nine times. The chain links TRBV18 to TRBJ1-1, with 10 bases lining up with TRBD1. Germline CDR1 reads KGHSH; CDR2 reads LQKENI. CDR3 length: 15 residues. With V trimmed by 5 bases and J by 2 bases, 5 bases remained unmatched. The CDR3 reads CASSSRQGANTEAFF. The DNA of the CDR3 is TGTGCCAGCTCATCCCGACAGGGGGCTAACACTGAAGCTTTCTTT.

The rearrangement joins TRBV7-9 to TRBJ1-5, with a tentative D call TRBD1 (5 bases). Trimming removed 5 bases at V and 11 bases at J, with 13 bases between. The CDR3 totals 12 residues. Germline loops: CDR1 SEHNR, CDR2 FQNEAQ (reference sequence). Written as DNA, the CDR3 is TGTGCCAGCAGCGCCCCGACAGATTCCCAGCATTTT. Translated: CASSAPTDSQHF.

The chain couples TRBV5-6 to TRBJ1-1, with a weak D call TRBD1 (5 bases). The ends were cut back, 6 bases at V and 1 base at J, with 22 bases in the middle. Germline V gene data show CDR1 as SGHDT and CDR2 as YYEEEE. The CDR3 contains 17 residues. The CDR3 DNA follows: TGTGCCAGCATCCCCCAGGTGGGGGGAGGGGAGAACACTGAAGCTTTCTTT. Translated: CASIPQVGGGENTEAFF.

The CDR3 sequence is CASSLVGVFSYNEQFF. The DNA for the CDR3 is TGTGCCAGCAGTTTGGTAGGGGTCTTCTCCTACAATGAGCAGTTCTTC. V and J are TRBV27 and TRBJ2-1; D is possibly TRBD1 (5 bases). V lost 3 bases and J 0 bases, leaving 12 bases between the germline ends. Germline assignment: CDR1 MNHEY and CDR2 SMNVEV (reference sequence). This CDR3 spans 16 amino acids.

This chain connects TRBV5-6 to TRBJ2-3; 10 positions match TRBD1. The germline V gene encodes CDR1 SGHDT and CDR2 YYEEEE. Trimming at V came to 4 bases and at J to 0 bases, leaving 5 bases not matched to a gene. The CDR3 is 16 residues long. The CDR3 protein is CASSLDRGRSTDTQYF. In DNA form, the CDR3 reads TGTGCCAGCAGCCTAGACAGGGGGCGAAGCACAGATACGCAGTATTTT.

The CDR3 DNA sequence: TGTGCCAGTAGTATAGCGGTTGTAGGCGGGAAGGATGAGCAGTTCTTC. As protein: CASSIAVVGGKDEQFF. The chain couples TRBV19 to TRBJ2-1, with D perhaps TRBD2 (6 bases). Between the trimmed V and J ends, which lost 1 base and 8 bases, there was a span of 18 bases. Germline lookup yields CDR1 LNHDA and CDR2 SQIVND (reference sequence). The CDR3 totals 16 residues. Supplemented by reference TRBV19 and TRBJ2-1, the full variable domain reads DGGITQSPKYLFRKEGQNVTLSCEQNLNHDAMYWYRQDPGQGLRLIYYSQIVNDFQKGDIAEGYSVSREKKESFPLTVTSAQKNPTAFYLCASSIAVVGGKDEQFFGPGTRLTVL.